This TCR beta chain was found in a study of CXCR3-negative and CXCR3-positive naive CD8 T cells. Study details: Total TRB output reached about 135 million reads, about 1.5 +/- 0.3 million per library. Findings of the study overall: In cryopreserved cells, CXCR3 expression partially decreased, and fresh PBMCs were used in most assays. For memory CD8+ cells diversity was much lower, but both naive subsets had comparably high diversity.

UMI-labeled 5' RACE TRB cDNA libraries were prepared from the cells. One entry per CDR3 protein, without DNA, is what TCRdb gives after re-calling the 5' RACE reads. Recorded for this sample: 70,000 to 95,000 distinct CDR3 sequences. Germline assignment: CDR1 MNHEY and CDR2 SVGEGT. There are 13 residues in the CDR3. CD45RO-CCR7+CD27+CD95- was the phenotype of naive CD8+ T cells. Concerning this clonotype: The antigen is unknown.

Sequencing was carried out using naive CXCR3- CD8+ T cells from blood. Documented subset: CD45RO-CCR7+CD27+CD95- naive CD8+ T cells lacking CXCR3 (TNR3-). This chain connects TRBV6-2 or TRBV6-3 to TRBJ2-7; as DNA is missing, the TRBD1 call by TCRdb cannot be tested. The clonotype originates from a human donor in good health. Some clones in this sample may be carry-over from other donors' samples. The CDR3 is CASSSNPDREQYF.